This passage covers 29 T cell receptor beta chains from one sample sequenced in a study of persistence of HIV-infected CD4 T cells. Antigens for these TCRs are unknown. An overlapping HIV-1 Gag peptide pool stimulated these cells at roughly 1 ug/peptide/mL. Sorted nonresponding memory CD4+ T cells were CD40L-negative, CD69-negative, CD45RO-high. The libraries were made with immunoSEQ version 4 in survey mode. The method was immunoSEQ multiplex PCR; TCRdb's version includes in-frame clones alone and lacks a portion of them. The table has about 35,000 clones, over 65% seen once. Specimen: cultured CD4+ T cells from PBMCs, collected from a patient who received antiretroviral therapy. These receptors originate from an adult with HIV. The donor label of this sample is uncertain.

This clone has more than one count but fewer than ten. This chain links TRBV7-9 with TRBJ1-2; TRBD1 might be the D (5 bases). V was clipped by 5 bases and J by 1 base, with 23 bases between them. The CDR3 totals 18 residues. Germline-derived CDR1 and CDR2 are SEHNR and FQNEAQ (reference sequence). The CDR3 DNA is TGTGCCAGCAGCCAAAGGGGCCTCTCCGCGGTTTTTAACTATGGCTACACCTTC. Its protein is CASSQRGLSAVFNYGYTF.

Remarks on this clone: This sample also contains other DNA sequences that code for the same CDR3. The J gene is TRBJ2-2, the V gene TRBV5-4; D is possibly TRBD1 (6 bases). V gave up 4 bases and J gave up 1 base, with 14 bases separating them. The CDR3 length is 16 residues. Looked up from germline, CDR1 is SGHNT and CDR2 is YYREEE (reference sequence). The CDR3 loop reads CASSHYRDRNTGELFF. CDR3 DNA: TGTGCCAGCAGCCACTACAGGGATAGGAACACCGGGGAGCTGTTTTTT.

This chain connects TRBV27 to TRBJ2-7; tentatively, D is TRBD2 (5 bases). The CDR3 is 18 amino acids. Trimming cost V 0 bases and J 8 bases, with 26 bases left between them. CDR1 and CDR2 (germline): MNHEY, SMNVEV (reference sequence). The CDR3 loop is CASSLSPPTTPRTGKQYF. In DNA form, the CDR3 reads TGTGCCAGCAGTTTATCCCCCCCCACCACACCGCGGACGGGGAAGCAGTACTTC.

The chain carries TRBV19 and TRBJ2-7; TRBD2 is a possible D gene (7 bases). V was trimmed by 4 bases and J by 6 bases, leaving 10 bases between them. The CDR3 is 12 amino acids. Germline CDR1 is LNHDA and CDR2 is SQIVND (reference sequence). The CDR3 here is CASSSGGGEQYF. CDR3 sequence (DNA): TGTGCCAGTAGTAGCGGGGGCGGCGAGCAGTACTTC. The variable domain in full, completed from reference TRBV19 and TRBJ2-7, reads DGGITQSPKYLFRKEGQNVTLSCEQNLNHDAMYWYRQDPGQGLRLIYYSQIVNDFQKGDIAEGYSVSREKKESFPLTVTSAQKNPTAFYLCASSSGGGEQYFGPGTRLTVT.

The gene calls are TRBV29-1 and TRBJ1-2; D remains ambiguous. V lost 8 bases to trimming and J lost 0 bases, with 16 bases between them. Germline V gene sequence: CDR1 SQVTM, CDR2 ANQGSEA. CDR3 length equals 14 residues. CDR3 sequence reads: CSYNGRGANYGYTF. The CDR3 region has the DNA TGCAGCTATAACGGACGGGGTGCTAACTATGGCTACACCTTC.

This clone was detected a few times. The V and J genes are TRBV2 and TRBJ1-4, with TRBD1 matching 7 bases. Germline lookup yields CDR1 SNHLY and CDR2 FYNNEI. V lost 8 bases to trimming and J lost 8 bases; unmatched junction nucleotides: 8. There are 13 residues in the CDR3. Written as DNA, the CDR3 is TGTGCCAGCGCCCGACAGGGAGGCGAAAAACTGTTTTTT. It specifies CASARQGGEKLFF.

V gene TRBV5-1 combines with J gene TRBJ2-5; 10 bases match TRBD1. The V gene's germline CDR1 is SGHRS and CDR2 YFSETQ. Trimming at V came to 6 bases and at J to 5 bases, leaving 7 bases not matched to a gene. This CDR3 is built from 14 residues. The CDR3 spells CASNPGTGVETQYF. CDR3 in DNA: TGCGCCAGCAATCCCGGGACAGGGGTTGAGACCCAGTACTTC.

V gene TRBV25-1 combines with J gene TRBJ2-1; D is possibly TRBD2 (6 bases). Germline loops: CDR1 MGHDK, CDR2 SYGVNS. V was cut by 8 bases and J by 3 bases, with 14 bases left in between. This CDR3 has 14 residues. DNA of the CDR3: TGTGCCAGCTCCCCGGCGGGGCTCTACAATGAGCAGTTCTTC. Protein product: CASSPAGLYNEQFF.

The V gene is TRBV7-8, the J gene TRBJ2-3; TRBD2 matches at 14 bases. Germline values: CDR1 SGHVS, CDR2 FQNEAQ. Unmatched junction bases numbered 12, after V lost 5 bases and J lost 5 bases. The CDR3 length is 18 residues. CDR3 nucleotides: TGTGCCAGCAGCAAAGGACTAGCGGGGGGCCTGGGGGGAGATACGCAGTATTTT. As protein: CASSKGLAGGLGGDTQYF.

The chain joins TRBV7-3 to TRBJ2-3; weak D call: TRBD1 (6 bases). The CDR3 covers 16 residues. Trimming removed 1 base from V and 5 bases from J, with 16 bases in between. Germline lookup yields CDR1 SGHTA and CDR2 FQGTGA. CDR3 bases: TGTGCCAGCAGCTTAAGGGGGCTCAGGGGTGGAGATACGCAGTATTTT. Protein: CASSLRGLRGGDTQYF.

CDR3 in DNA: TGCGCCAGCAGCCAAGGAGCGGGCGGGGGGGATACGCAGTATTTT. It specifies CASSQGAGGGDTQYF. J is TRBJ2-3 and V is TRBV4-1; 8 bases match TRBD2. The trim removed 1 base at V and 6 bases at J, leaving 6 bases unmatched. The CDR3 runs to 15 residues. Germline loops: CDR1 MGHRA, CDR2 YSYEKL.

This clone was counted once. V gene TRBV5-8 combines with J gene TRBJ1-2, with TRBD1 identical over 9 bases. Per the germline V gene, CDR1 is SGHTS and CDR2 is YDEGEE. CDR3 length: 16 amino acids. Losses at the gene ends were 4 bases for V and 1 base for J; bases not matched to a gene: 8. The CDR3 here is CASSRSGTGLNYGYTF. The CDR3 DNA reads as TGTGCCAGCAGCCGATCCGGGACAGGGCTTAACTATGGCTACACCTTC.

This rearrangement joins TRBV28 to TRBJ1-4, with D unresolved. V was clipped by 7 bases and J by 0 bases, with 6 bases between them. This CDR3 has 13 residues. Looked up from germline, CDR1 is MDHEN and CDR2 is SYDVKM. CDR3 loop: CASTDTTNEKLFF. The CDR3 DNA reads as TGTGCCAGCACGGATACAACTAATGAAAAACTGTTTTTT.

The rearrangement uses TRBV28 and TRBJ2-5; D may match TRBD1 or TRBD2 (5 bases each). CDR3 length: 15 amino acids. V lost 6 bases, J lost 6 bases, and 20 bases lay in between. Germline lookup yields CDR1 MDHEN and CDR2 SYDVKM. In nucleotides, the CDR3 is TGTGCCAGCAGCCCCGGACAAGTGGGGGAAAAGACCCAGTACTTC. Encoded protein: CASSPGQVGEKTQYF.

The rearrangement uses TRBV11-3 and TRBJ2-7; D possibly corresponds to TRBD1 (7 bases). This CDR3 comprises 18 residues. CDR1 is SGHNT, CDR2 YENEEA, per germline. V shed 2 bases and J shed 4 bases, with 24 bases lying between them. The CDR3 sequence: CASSLRSGGPGGFYEQYF. The CDR3 DNA reads TGTGCCAGCAGCTTAAGGTCAGGAGGGCCAGGGGGATTTTACGAGCAGTACTTC. The full variable domain, its missing parts supplied by reference TRBV11-3 and TRBJ2-7, is EAGVVQSPRYKIIEKKQPVAFWCNPISGHNTLYWYLQNLGQGPELLIRYENEEAVDDSQLPKDRFSAERLKGVDSTLKIQPAELGDSAVYLCASSLRSGGPGGFYEQYFGPGTRLTVT.

This clone is a singleton in its sample. The chain links TRBV4-2 to TRBJ1-1; D not resolved. There are 13 residues in the CDR3. Germline V gene data show CDR1 as LGHNA and CDR2 as YNFKEQ. Trimming took 4 bases from V and 1 from J, leaving 7 bases between them. CDR3 sequence (DNA): TGTGCCAGCAGCCCAGACACGAACACTGAAGCTTTCTTT. Translation: CASSPDTNTEAFF.

This chain joins TRBV6-5 and TRBJ1-1; no reliable D call. CDR1 is MNHEY and CDR2 is SVGAGI in the germline V gene. V lost 2 bases to trimming and J lost 1 base, with 11 bases between them. The CDR3 sequence is 15 residues long. The CDR3, as DNA: TGTGCCAGCAGTTACCCCCTCGCCGGGAACACTGAAGCTTTCTTT. The encoded protein is CASSYPLAGNTEAFF.

The rearrangement uses TRBV3-1 (or the pseudogene TRBV3-2) and TRBJ2-7; D possibly corresponds to TRBD1 (6 bases). The CDR3 has 12 residues. The ends were cut back, 4 bases at V and 10 bases at J, with 14 bases in the middle. Germline V CDR1 and CDR2: LGHDT, YNNKEL (reference sequence). As DNA, the CDR3 is TGTGCCAGCAGCCCGAGGGACAATCCCCAGTACTTC. This gives the protein CASSPRDNPQYF.

The J gene is TRBJ2-4, the V gene TRBV24-1, with 9 positions matching TRBD1. Unmatched junction bases numbered 5, after V lost 4 bases and J lost 8 bases. In germline, CDR1 is KGHDR, CDR2 SFDVKD. The CDR3 is made up of 14 amino acids. This CDR3 reads CATSEPRTGDIQYF. CDR3 coding DNA: TGTGCCACCAGTGAGCCTCGGACAGGGGACATTCAGTACTTC.

A single count supports this clone. This chain links TRBV16 with TRBJ2-1, with TRBD2 matching over 11 bases. The V segment lost 1 base and the J segment 6 bases; nucleotides outside the gene matches: 2. Germline V gene data show CDR1 as KGHSY and CDR2 as FQNENV. CDR3 length: 15 amino acids. This chain's CDR3 is CASSQLTSGGNEQFF. In nucleotides, the CDR3 is TGTGCCAGCAGCCAATTAACTAGCGGGGGCAATGAGCAGTTCTTC. The entire variable domain, with the rest obtained from reference TRBV16 and TRBJ2-1, is as follows: GEEVAQTPKHLVRGEGQKAKLYCAPIKGHSYVFWYQQVLKNEFKFLISFQNENVFDETGMPKERFSAKCLPNSPCSLEIQATKLEDSAVYFCASSQLTSGGNEQFFGPGTRLTVL.

The chain couples TRBV5-5 to TRBJ2-2; D tentatively fits TRBD1 or TRBD2 (5 bases each). This CDR3 comprises 16 residues. Trimming cost V 3 bases and J 6 bases, with 18 bases left between them. The germline V gene encodes CDR1 SGHKS and CDR2 YYEKEE (reference sequence). For the CDR3, the DNA is TGTGCCAGCAGCTCCTCGGACTCTAGAGGGGCCGGGGAGCTGTTTTTT. Its translation is CASSSSDSRGAGELFF.

The V gene is TRBV10-3, the J gene TRBJ2-7; TRBD1 matches 8 bases. CDR1 and CDR2 (germline): ENHRY, SYGVKD. The CDR3 totals 13 residues. The trim removed 6 bases at V and 7 bases at J, leaving 8 bases unmatched. CDR3 sequence (DNA): TGTGCCATCAGAGGACAGGGAACGGGGGAGCAGTACTTC. It is translated as CAIRGQGTGEQYF.

The chain joins TRBV28 to TRBJ2-7, with D maybe TRBD2 (6 bases). The germline CDR1 and CDR2 sequences are MDHEN and SYDVKM. The CDR3 contains 13 residues. V dropped 10 bases and J dropped 2 bases, with 15 bases sitting between them. CDR3 amino acids: CATRAAGTYEQYF. CDR3 coding DNA: TGTGCCACCCGAGCGGCGGGGACCTACGAGCAGTACTTC.

The chain links TRBV28 to TRBJ1-2; D is unclear. This CDR3 spans 12 amino acids. V was cut by 6 bases and J by 4 bases, with 9 bases left in between. CDR1 is MDHEN, CDR2 SYDVKM, per germline. CDR3 bases: TGTGCCAGCAGCGACAACCTCTATGGCTACACCTTC. This codes for CASSDNLYGYTF.

The chain joins TRBV3-1 (or the pseudogene TRBV3-2) to TRBJ1-1; TRBD1 might be the D (5 bases). There are 17 residues in the CDR3. The germline V gene encodes CDR1 LGHDT and CDR2 YNNKEL (reference sequence). V was pared by 4 bases and J by 1 base, with 19 bases between. CDR3 sequence reads: CASSLLTLRGPNTEAFF. The DNA for the CDR3 is TGTGCCAGCAGCCTCTTAACCCTCCGGGGACCGAACACTGAAGCTTTCTTT.

The rearrangement links TRBV10-3 to TRBJ1-1, with a possible D match to TRBD1 (5 bases). Germline values: CDR1 ENHRY, CDR2 SYGVKD. There are 15 residues in the CDR3. V dropped 6 bases and J dropped 3 bases, with 17 bases sitting between them. This CDR3 is CAIRPYFGGDTEAFF. CDR3 coding DNA: TGTGCCATCAGGCCGTACTTCGGAGGGGACACTGAAGCTTTCTTT.

The rearrangement links TRBV18 to TRBJ1-6; no clear D gene. This CDR3 has 13 residues. Germline V CDR1 and CDR2: KGHSH, LQKENI. Trimming took off 2 bases at V and 9 bases at J, with 8 bases between the two ends. CDR3 region: CASSPSSLSPLHF. The CDR3 nucleotides read TGTGCCAGCTCACCATCATCGCTTTCACCCCTCCACTTT.

This CDR3 is CASREGTGAYEQYF. CDR3 coding DNA: TGCGCCAGCAGGGAGGGAACAGGGGCCTACGAGCAGTACTTC. V and J are TRBV5-1 and TRBJ2-7, with D maybe TRBD1 (7 bases). Trimming took 5 bases from V and 2 from J, leaving 14 bases between them. This CDR3 region has 14 residues. Looked up from germline, CDR1 is SGHRS and CDR2 is YFSETQ.

The chain employs TRBV4-1 and TRBJ1-4, with D possibly matching TRBD1 (6 bases). This CDR3 comprises 18 residues. Trimming took off 0 bases at V and 8 bases at J, with 22 bases between the two ends. Germline CDR1 and CDR2: MGHRA and YSYEKL. CDR3 residues: CASSQDTPGARGGEKLFF. The CDR3 region has the DNA TGCGCCAGCAGCCAAGATACCCCGGGAGCCAGGGGAGGAGAAAAACTGTTTTTT.